These T cell receptor beta chains were read from a single sample in a study of PD-1 blockade in classical Hodgkin lymphoma. Here immunoSEQ multiplex PCR was the method, and the copy in TCRdb shows in-frame clones only, minus some. The sample lists 95,000 to 100,000 clones; approximately 90% were seen once. The source material was peripheral blood mononuclear cells (PBMCs), sampled before the second cycle of nivolumab. These TCRs come from a human donor with classical Hodgkin lymphoma. Both conserved end residues are part of each CDR3. D genes are given only for firm matches. Clone size is not always given. Where it is, it says once, few, many or a class for expanded clones.

len,j_gene,abundance,v_gene,d_gene,CDR3aa,CDR3nt
15,TRBJ2-7,-,TRBV6-5,-,CASSYVGGEAYEQYF,TGTGCCAGCAGTTACGTGGGGGGCGAAGCCTACGAGCAGTACTTC
13,TRBJ1-1,-,TRBV19,-,CASSSGLNTEAFF,TGTGCCAGTAGTTCTGGACTGAACACTGAAGCTTTCTTT
13,TRBJ1-1,-,TRBV6-1,-,CASSAGKYTEAFF,TGTGCCAGCAGTGCAGGGAAGTACACTGAAGCTTTCTTT
13,TRBJ1-2,-,TRBV6-6,TRBD1,CASTPDRDYGYTF,TGTGCCAGCACCCCAGACAGGGACTATGGCTACACCTTC
13,TRBJ1-4,-,TRBV6-5,-,CASGTSPNEKLFF,TGTGCCAGCGGTACTTCTCCCAATGAAAAACTGTTTTTT
15,TRBJ1-5,-,TRBV19,-,CASTALLGSNQPQHF,TGTGCCAGTACCGCCCTTTTGGGGAGCAATCAGCCCCAGCATTTT
16,TRBJ1-6,once,TRBV5-8,TRBD1,CASSLLYGTANSPLHF,TGTGCCAGCAGCTTGTTGTATGGGACAGCTAATTCACCCCTCCACTTT
16,TRBJ2-3,-,TRBV4-3,-,CASSQEVGGRTDTQYF,TGCGCCAGCAGCCAAGAGGTTGGGGGGCGCACAGATACGCAGTATTTT
14,TRBJ2-7,-,TRBV6-5,TRBD1,CASSYASDRGEQYF,TGTGCCAGCAGTTACGCTTCGGACAGGGGCGAGCAGTACTTC
15,TRBJ1-2,once,TRBV6-5,TRBD1,CASSYRGQGLNGYTF,TGTGCCAGCAGTTACAGGGGACAGGGACTTAATGGCTACACCTTC
13,TRBJ2-3,-,TRBV29-1,-,CSVENEGADTQYF,TGCAGCGTTGAAAACGAAGGGGCAGATACGCAGTATTTT
14,TRBJ1-4,-,TRBV27,TRBD1,CASGRDRGSEKLFF,TGTGCCAGCGGCCGGGACAGGGGCTCTGAAAAACTGTTTTTT
14,TRBJ2-3,-,TRBV28,-,CASSPMVPTDTQYF,TGTGCCAGCAGTCCGATGGTTCCAACAGATACGCAGTATTTT
14,TRBJ2-1,-,TRBV6-6,-,CASSYSTMGNEQFF,TGTGCCAGCAGTTATTCCACCATGGGGAATGAGCAGTTCTTC
16,TRBJ2-5,once,TRBV5-1,TRBD1,CASSLGQGGSVETQYF,TGCGCCAGCAGCTTGGGACAGGGGGGATCGGTGGAGACCCAGTACTTC
11,TRBJ2-7,-,TRBV9,-,CATRGGDEQYF,TGTGCCACCCGCGGAGGGGACGAGCAGTACTTC
14,TRBJ2-5,-,TRBV10-3,TRBD2,CASQAGEYQETQYF,TGTGCCTCCCAAGCGGGGGAGTACCAAGAGACCCAGTACTTC
13,TRBJ1-1,-,TRBV7-3,TRBD1,CASSPGGISEAFF,TGTGCCAGCAGCCCAGGGGGCATCTCTGAAGCTTTCTTT
14,TRBJ1-1,-,TRBV11-2,-,CASSFNLGQAEAFF,TGTGCCAGCAGCTTTAATCTGGGGCAGGCTGAAGCTTTCTTT
15,TRBJ2-3,-,TRBV19,-,CASTSQYTWGDTQYF,TGTGCCAGTACTTCCCAATATACATGGGGAGATACGCAGTATTTT
14,TRBJ2-4,-,TRBV19,-,CASSIVGPGDRQYF,TGTGCCAGTAGTATAGTTGGCCCCGGGGACCGGCAGTACTTC
15,TRBJ2-1,-,TRBV2,TRBD2,CASRLGLAGGNEQFF,TGTGCCAGCAGGCTGGGACTAGCGGGGGGTAATGAGCAGTTCTTC
13,TRBJ2-7,-,TRBV5-1,-,CASSGQGSYEQYF,TGCGCCAGCAGCGGGCAGGGCTCCTACGAGCAGTACTTC
16,TRBJ2-1,-,TRBV5-6,-,CASSLDRGQIGNEQFF,TGTGCCAGCAGCTTGGACCGGGGGCAGATTGGCAATGAGCAGTTCTTC
13,TRBJ2-3,once,TRBV27,-,CASSFARTDTQYF,TGTGCCAGCAGTTTCGCCAGGACGGATACGCAGTATTTT
15,TRBJ2-1,-,TRBV30,TRBD2,CAWTPSGGAFNEQFF,TGTGCCTGGACCCCTAGCGGGGGGGCCTTCAATGAGCAGTTCTTC
13,TRBJ1-6,-,TRBV19,-,CASKAEGNSPLHF,TGTGCCAGCAAAGCGGAAGGAAATTCACCCCTCCACTTT
14,TRBJ1-6,few,TRBV5-8,-,CASSLDRASSPLHF,TGTGCCAGCAGCTTGGACAGGGCTTCTTCACCCCTCCACTTT
13,TRBJ2-2,-,TRBV29-1,TRBD1,CSGRDRSTGELFF,TGCAGCGGAAGGGACAGGAGCACCGGGGAGCTGTTTTTT
11,TRBJ2-7,-,TRBV19,-,CASSIGGGKYF,TGTGCCAGTAGTATCGGCGGCGGGAAGTACTTC
15,TRBJ2-5,-,TRBV29-1,TRBD2,CSVLTGGAIDETQYF,TGCAGCGTTCTGACCGGGGGGGCAATCGACGAGACCCAGTACTTC
14,TRBJ1-5,few,TRBV10-2,-,CASSGQMSNQPQHF,TGCGCCAGCAGTGGACAGATGAGCAATCAGCCCCAGCATTTT